This TCR beta chain was found in a study of identical twins. Study conclusions and caveats: Zero-insertion findings could be partly confounded by invariant cells (MAIT and iNKT cells).

TCRdb redid the calling of the 5' RACE reads with MiXCR, one entry per CDR3 protein. The data hold under 800,000 distinct CDR3 sequences, with roughly 20% observed a single time. The sample holds a few counts of this clonotype. Its antigen is currently unknown. Germline CDR1 reads MGHRA; CDR2 reads YSYEKL. The CDR3 sequence is 14 residues long. Trimming cost V 4 bases and J 3 bases, with 12 bases left between them. Another study also made use of these data, one on T cells expressing NK-cell markers. As that report states: Sorting of alpha-beta TCR T cells alone was achieved in several experiments with an anti-gamma-delta TCR antibody.

The sequenced sample consisted of PBMCs. The receptor was derived from a woman in her late teens or twenties in good health. This chain uses TRBV4-1 with TRBJ1-2; D unresolved. The CDR3 is CASSPLNGDYGYTF. In DNA, the CDR3 is TGCGCCAGCAGCCCACTAAACGGGGACTATGGCTACACCTTC.